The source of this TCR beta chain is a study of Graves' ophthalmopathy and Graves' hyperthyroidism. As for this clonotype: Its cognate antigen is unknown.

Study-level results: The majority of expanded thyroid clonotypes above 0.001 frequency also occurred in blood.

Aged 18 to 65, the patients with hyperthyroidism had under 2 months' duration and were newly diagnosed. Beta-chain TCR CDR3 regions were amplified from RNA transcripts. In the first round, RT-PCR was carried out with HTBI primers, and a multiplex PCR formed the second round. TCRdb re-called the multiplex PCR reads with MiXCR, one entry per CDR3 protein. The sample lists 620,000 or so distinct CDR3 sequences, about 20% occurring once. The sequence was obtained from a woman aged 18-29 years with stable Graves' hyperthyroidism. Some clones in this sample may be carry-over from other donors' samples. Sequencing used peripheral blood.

The CDR3 sequence: CASSPDRGLSGYTF. The CDR3 coding sequence is TGTGCCAGCAGCCCGGACAGGGGGCTATCGGGCTACACCTTC. The rearrangement uses TRBV12-3 or TRBV12-4 and TRBJ1-2; 11 positions agree with TRBD1. This CDR3 spans 14 amino acids. J lost 8 bases, V lost 6 bases, and 8 bases had no gene match.